This TCR beta chain was identified during a study of T cell changes during pregnancy in multiple sclerosis. The CDR3 covers 12 residues. Germline loops: CDR1 ENHRY, CDR2 SYGVKD. Unmatched junction bases numbered 7, after V lost 10 bases and J lost 5 bases. Data came from immunoSEQ multiplex PCR; TCRdb stores just in-frame clones and leaves some out. The sample gives 70,000 to 95,000 clones, 85% to 95% of which show up once; approximately 0.75% is in the top ten. The receptor comes from a female donor in good health, enrolled as a control in a pregnancy study. Sequences were derived from peripheral blood, sampled in the second trimester of pregnancy. This rearrangement joins TRBV10-3 to TRBJ1-1, with 7 nucleotides matching TRBD1. For the CDR3, the DNA is TGTGCCACGACAGGGCCGGGAACTGAAGCTTTCTTT. It yields the protein CATTGPGTEAFF.